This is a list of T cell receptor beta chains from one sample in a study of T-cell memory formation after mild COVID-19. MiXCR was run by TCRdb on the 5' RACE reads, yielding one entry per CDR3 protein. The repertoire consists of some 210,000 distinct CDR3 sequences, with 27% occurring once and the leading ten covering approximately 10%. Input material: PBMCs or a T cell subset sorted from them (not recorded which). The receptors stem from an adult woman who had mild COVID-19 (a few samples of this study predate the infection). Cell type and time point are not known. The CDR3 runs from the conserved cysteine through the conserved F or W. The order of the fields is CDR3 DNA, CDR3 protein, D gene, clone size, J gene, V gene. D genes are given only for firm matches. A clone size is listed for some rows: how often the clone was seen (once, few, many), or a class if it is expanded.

TGCAGCGTTGAAGGCTACAACAACCGTGAGCAGTACTTC	CSVEGYNNREQYF	-	few	TRBJ2-7	TRBV29-1
TGTGCCAGCAGCCAATCGGGACTGAAGGAGACCCAGTACTTC	CASSQSGLKETQYF	-	-	TRBJ2-5	TRBV4-2
TGTGCCACGCGAACCACCGAGGGGTACGAGCAGTACTTC	CATRTTEGYEQYF	-	-	TRBJ2-7	TRBV11-2
TGTGCCAGTAGGGACAGAGAACCTAACTATGGCTACACCTTC	CASRDREPNYGYTF	-	once	TRBJ1-2	TRBV19
TGTGCCAGCAGCCAGAGTGGGGCCACCGGGGAGCTGTTTTTT	CASSQSGATGELFF	-	-	TRBJ2-2	TRBV21-1
TGTGCCAGCAGCCTCTCTTTCGCCGGGGAGCTGTTTTTT	CASSLSFAGELFF	-	-	TRBJ2-2	TRBV3-1
TGCAGTGCTAGACGCCTGACAGGGTCCTACAATGAGCAGTTCTTC	CSARRLTGSYNEQFF	TRBD1	-	TRBJ2-1	TRBV20-1
TGTGCCAGCAGCTGGGACAGGCGGGCGTCCACTGAAGCTTTCTTT	CASSWDRRASTEAFF	TRBD1	once	TRBJ1-1	TRBV12-3/TRBV12-4
TGTGCCACCAGTGATTACGGCAGCGCGAACACCGGGGAGCTGTTTTTT	CATSDYGSANTGELFF	-	-	TRBJ2-2	TRBV24-1
TGTGCCAGCACTGGTAGCGGCTACTACGAGCAGTACTTC	CASTGSGYYEQYF	-	few	TRBJ2-7	TRBV12-3/TRBV12-4
TGCAGCGTCGCCGGGACAGGAAGCTATGGCTACACCTTC	CSVAGTGSYGYTF	TRBD1	few	TRBJ1-2	TRBV29-1
TGTGCCAGCTCATCCGACAGGGGAGGCTACACCTTC	CASSSDRGGYTF	TRBD1	-	TRBJ1-2	TRBV18
TGCAGCGTCGGACAGGGACCTAACTATGGCTACACCTTC	CSVGQGPNYGYTF	TRBD1	few	TRBJ1-2	TRBV29-1
TGTGCCAGCAGCTTAGGGGGCGGGGGATCAGAGACCCAGTACTTC	CASSLGGGGSETQYF	TRBD2	few	TRBJ2-5	TRBV7-2
TGTGCCACCAGCAGAGAGGATTGGCGCCCTGCAGTTGGAAACACCATATATTTT	CATSREDWRPAVGNTIYF	-	-	TRBJ1-3	TRBV15
TGCGCCAGCAGCTTGGGGCAGCTAGCGGGGGGCCAAGAGACCCAGTACTTC	CASSLGQLAGGQETQYF	TRBD2	once	TRBJ2-5	TRBV5-1
TGCAGCGATGGGCAGCCTCCCGGGCGCTACACCTTC	CSDGQPPGRYTF	-	-	TRBJ1-2	TRBV29-1